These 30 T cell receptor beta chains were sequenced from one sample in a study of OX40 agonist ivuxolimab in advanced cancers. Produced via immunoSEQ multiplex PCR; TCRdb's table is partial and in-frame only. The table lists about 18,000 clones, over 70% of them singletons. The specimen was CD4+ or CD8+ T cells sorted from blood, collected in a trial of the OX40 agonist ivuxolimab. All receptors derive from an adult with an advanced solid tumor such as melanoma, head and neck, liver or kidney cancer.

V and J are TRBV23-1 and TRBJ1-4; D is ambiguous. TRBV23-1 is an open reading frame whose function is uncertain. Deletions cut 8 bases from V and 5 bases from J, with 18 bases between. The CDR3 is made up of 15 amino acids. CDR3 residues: CASFLPLTGNEKLFF. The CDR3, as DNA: TGCGCCAGCTTTCTTCCTTTGACGGGGAATGAAAAACTGTTTTTT.

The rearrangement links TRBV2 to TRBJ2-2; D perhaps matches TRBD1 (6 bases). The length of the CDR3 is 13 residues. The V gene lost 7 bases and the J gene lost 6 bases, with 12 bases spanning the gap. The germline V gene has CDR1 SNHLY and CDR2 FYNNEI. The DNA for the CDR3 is TGTGCCAGCATTCTCGAGGGGGCCGGGGAGCTGTTTTTT. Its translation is CASILEGAGELFF. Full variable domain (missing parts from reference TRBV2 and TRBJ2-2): EPEVTQTPSHQVTQMGQEVILRCVPISNHLYFYWYRQILGQKVEFLVSFYNNEISEKSEIFDDQFSVERPDGSNFTLKIRSTKLEDSAMYFCASILEGAGELFFGEGSRLTVL.

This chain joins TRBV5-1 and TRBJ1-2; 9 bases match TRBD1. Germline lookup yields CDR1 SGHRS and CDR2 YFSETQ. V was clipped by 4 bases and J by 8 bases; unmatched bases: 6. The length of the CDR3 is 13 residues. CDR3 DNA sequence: TGCGCCAGCAGCCCGAGGACAGGGGACGGCTACACCTTC. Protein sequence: CASSPRTGDGYTF.

The CDR3 bases are TGTGCCAGCAGCCAAGAAGATGGGACCCAGTACTTC. This sequence encodes CASSQEDGTQYF. This chain links TRBV14 with TRBJ2-5; D not resolved. CDR1 SGHDN and CDR2 FVKESK come from the germline V gene. The V gene lost 0 bases and the J gene lost 7 bases, with 6 bases spanning the gap. CDR3 length equals 12 residues. Filled out from reference TRBV14 and TRBJ2-5, the complete variable domain reads EAGVTQFPSHSVIEKGQTVTLRCDPISGHDNLYWYRRVMGKEIKFLLHFVKESKQDESGMPNNRFLAERTGGTYSTLKVQPAELEDSGVYFCASSQEDGTQYFGPGTRLLVL.

CDR3: CASSQLRTQYF. In DNA form, the CDR3 reads TGTGCCAGCAGCCAGCTTCGGACCCAGTACTTC. The genes are TRBV13 and TRBJ2-5; D is unresolved. The CDR3 is 11 residues long. The V gene lost 5 bases and the J gene lost 7 bases, with 8 bases spanning the gap. Germline CDR1 PRHDT, CDR2 FYEKMQ (reference sequence).

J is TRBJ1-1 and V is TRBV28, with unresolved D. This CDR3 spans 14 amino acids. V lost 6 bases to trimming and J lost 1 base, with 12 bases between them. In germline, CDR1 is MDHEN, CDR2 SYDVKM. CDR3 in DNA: TGTGCCAGCAGCCCAACTTGGGGGAACACTGAAGCTTTCTTT. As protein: CASSPTWGNTEAFF.

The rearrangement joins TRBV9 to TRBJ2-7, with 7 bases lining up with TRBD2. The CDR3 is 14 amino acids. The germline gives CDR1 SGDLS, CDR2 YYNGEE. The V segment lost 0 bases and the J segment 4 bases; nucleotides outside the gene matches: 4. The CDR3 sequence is CASSVGLAGYEQYF. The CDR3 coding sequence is TGTGCCAGCAGCGTAGGACTAGCTGGGTACGAGCAGTACTTC.

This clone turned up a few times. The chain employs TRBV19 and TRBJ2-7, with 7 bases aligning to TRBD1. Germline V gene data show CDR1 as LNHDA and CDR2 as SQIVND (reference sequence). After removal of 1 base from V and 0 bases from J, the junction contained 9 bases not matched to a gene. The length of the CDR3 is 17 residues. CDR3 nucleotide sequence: TGTGCCAGTAGTATAGCCATAACCGGGACAGTCTCCTACGAGCAGTACTTC. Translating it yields CASSIAITGTVSYEQYF.

CDR3 coding DNA: TGTGCCAGCAGCCAGGGGGGGGGACTAGCGGGAGTTAATGAGCAGTTCTTC. Its translation: CASSQGGGLAGVNEQFF. The chain couples TRBV27 to TRBJ2-1; 14 nucleotides agree with TRBD2. CDR1 is MNHEY, CDR2 SMNVEV, per germline (reference sequence). V was clipped by 6 bases and J by 7 bases; unmatched bases: 11. The CDR3 runs 17 residues.

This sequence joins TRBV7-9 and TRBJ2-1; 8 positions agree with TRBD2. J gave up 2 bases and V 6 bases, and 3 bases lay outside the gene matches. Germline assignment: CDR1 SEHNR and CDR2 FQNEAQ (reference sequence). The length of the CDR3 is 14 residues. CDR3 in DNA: TGTGCCAGCAGGCCGGGACTAGCCTACAATGAGCAGTTCTTC. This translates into CASRPGLAYNEQFF.

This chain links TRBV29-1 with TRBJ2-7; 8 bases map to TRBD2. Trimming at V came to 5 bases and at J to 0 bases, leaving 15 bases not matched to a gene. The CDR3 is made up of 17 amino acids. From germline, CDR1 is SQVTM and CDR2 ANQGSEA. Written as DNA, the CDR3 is TGCAGCGTTTTGGGGGGACTAGTGGGGAGGGGCTCCTACGAGCAGTACTTC. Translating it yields CSVLGGLVGRGSYEQYF.

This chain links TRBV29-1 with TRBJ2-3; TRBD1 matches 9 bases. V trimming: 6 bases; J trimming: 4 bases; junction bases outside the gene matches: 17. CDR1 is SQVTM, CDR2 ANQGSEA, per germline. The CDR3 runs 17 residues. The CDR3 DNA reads TGCAGCGTCGATGACACGACAGGGGGTCTTCTCTCAGATACGCAGTATTTT. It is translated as CSVDDTTGGLLSDTQYF.

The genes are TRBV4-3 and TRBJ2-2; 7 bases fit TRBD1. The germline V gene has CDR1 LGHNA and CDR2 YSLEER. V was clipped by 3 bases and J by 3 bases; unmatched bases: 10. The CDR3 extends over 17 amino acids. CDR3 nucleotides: TGCGCCAGCAGCCACTGCCACGGGACAGAGGACACCGGGGAGCTGTTTTTT. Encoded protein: CASSHCHGTEDTGELFF.

CDR3 sequence: CASSLFEGNTEAFF. In nucleotides, the CDR3 is TGTGCCAGCAGTTTATTTGAGGGCAACACTGAAGCTTTCTTT. The chain employs TRBV28 and TRBJ1-1; D unclear. The V gene's germline CDR1 is MDHEN and CDR2 SYDVKM. CDR3 length: 14 residues. Trimming left V 1 base short and J 2 bases short, with 8 bases between.

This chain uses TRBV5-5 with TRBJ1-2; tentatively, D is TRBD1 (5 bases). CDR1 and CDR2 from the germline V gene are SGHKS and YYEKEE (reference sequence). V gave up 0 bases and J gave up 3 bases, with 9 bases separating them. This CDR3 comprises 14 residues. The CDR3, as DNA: TGTGCCAGCAGCTTGGTGGGGGAGTACTATGGCTACACCTTC. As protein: CASSLVGEYYGYTF.

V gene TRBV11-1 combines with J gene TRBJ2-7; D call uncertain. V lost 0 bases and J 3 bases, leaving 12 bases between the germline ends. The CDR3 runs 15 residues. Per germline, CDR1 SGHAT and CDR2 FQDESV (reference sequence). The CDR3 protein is CASSLASGALYEQYF. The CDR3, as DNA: TGTGCCAGCAGCTTAGCGTCCGGAGCCCTCTACGAGCAGTACTTC.

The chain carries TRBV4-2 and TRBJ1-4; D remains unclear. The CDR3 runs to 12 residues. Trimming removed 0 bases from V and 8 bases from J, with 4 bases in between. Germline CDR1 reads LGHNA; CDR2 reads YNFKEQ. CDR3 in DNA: TGTGCCAGCAGCCAAGATTCCGAAAAACTGTTTTTT. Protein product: CASSQDSEKLFF.

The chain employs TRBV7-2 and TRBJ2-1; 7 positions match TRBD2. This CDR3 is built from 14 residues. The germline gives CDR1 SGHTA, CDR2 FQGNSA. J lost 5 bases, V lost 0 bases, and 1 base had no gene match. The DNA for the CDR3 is TGTGCCAGCAGCTTAGCGGGAGGGCACAATGAGCAGTTCTTC. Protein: CASSLAGGHNEQFF.

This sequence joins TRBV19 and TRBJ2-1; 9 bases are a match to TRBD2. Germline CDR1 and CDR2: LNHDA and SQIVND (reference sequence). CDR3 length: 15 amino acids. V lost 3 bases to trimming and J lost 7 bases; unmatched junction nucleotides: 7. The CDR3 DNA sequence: TGTGCCAGTAGTATCGGCTCGACTAGCGGTAATGAGCAGTTCTTC. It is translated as CASSIGSTSGNEQFF.

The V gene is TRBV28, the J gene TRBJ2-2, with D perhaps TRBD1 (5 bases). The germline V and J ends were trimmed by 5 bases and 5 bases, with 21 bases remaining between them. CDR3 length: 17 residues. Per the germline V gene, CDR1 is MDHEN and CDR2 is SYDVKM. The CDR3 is CASSPPPWGKGTGELFF. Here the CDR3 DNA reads TGTGCCAGCAGTCCCCCCCCTTGGGGCAAAGGAACCGGGGAGCTGTTTTTT.

CDR3 region: CATSRGGESEKLFF. The CDR3 coding sequence is TGTGCCACCAGCAGAGGAGGGGAAAGTGAAAAACTGTTTTTT. The genes are TRBV15 and TRBJ1-4; D perhaps matches TRBD1 (5 bases). V was trimmed by 1 base and J by 7 bases, leaving 10 bases between them. The CDR3 loop spans 14 amino acids. Germline CDR1 reads LNHNV; CDR2 reads YYDKDF (reference sequence).

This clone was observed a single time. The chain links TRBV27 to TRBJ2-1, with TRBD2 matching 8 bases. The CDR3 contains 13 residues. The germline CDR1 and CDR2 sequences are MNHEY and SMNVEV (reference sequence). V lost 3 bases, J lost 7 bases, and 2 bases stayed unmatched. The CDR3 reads CASSFSSGNEQFF. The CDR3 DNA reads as TGTGCCAGCAGTTTTTCTAGCGGGAATGAGCAGTTCTTC.

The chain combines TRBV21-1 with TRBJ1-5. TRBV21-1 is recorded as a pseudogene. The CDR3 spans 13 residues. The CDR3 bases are TGTGCCAGCAGCAAAGCGGGAGGGCAGCCCCAGCATTTT. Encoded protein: CASSKAGGQPQHF.

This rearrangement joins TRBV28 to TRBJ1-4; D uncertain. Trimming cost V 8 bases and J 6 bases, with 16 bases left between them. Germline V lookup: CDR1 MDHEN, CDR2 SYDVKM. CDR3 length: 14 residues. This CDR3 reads CASWRGVSDEKLFF. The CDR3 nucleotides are TGTGCCAGCTGGCGCGGAGTATCTGATGAAAAACTGTTTTTT.

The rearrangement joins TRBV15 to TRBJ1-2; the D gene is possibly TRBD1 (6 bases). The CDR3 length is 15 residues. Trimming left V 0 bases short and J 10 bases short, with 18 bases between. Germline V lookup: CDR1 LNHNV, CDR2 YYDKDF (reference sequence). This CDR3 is CATSRDRDFGGAYTF. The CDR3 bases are TGTGCCACCAGCAGAGACCGGGATTTTGGGGGGGCCTACACCTTC.

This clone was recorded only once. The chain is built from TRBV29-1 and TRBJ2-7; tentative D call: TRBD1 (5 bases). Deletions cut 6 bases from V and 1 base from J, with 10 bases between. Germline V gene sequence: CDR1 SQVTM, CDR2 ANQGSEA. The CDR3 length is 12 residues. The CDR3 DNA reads TGCAGCGTAGTCCAGGGTTCCTACGAGCAGTACTTC. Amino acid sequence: CSVVQGSYEQYF.

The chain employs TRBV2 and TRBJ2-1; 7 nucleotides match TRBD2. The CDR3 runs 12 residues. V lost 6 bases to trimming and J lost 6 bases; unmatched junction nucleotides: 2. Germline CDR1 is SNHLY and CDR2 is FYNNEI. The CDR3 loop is CASSGTINEQFF. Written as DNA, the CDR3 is TGTGCCAGCAGCGGGACTATCAATGAGCAGTTCTTC.

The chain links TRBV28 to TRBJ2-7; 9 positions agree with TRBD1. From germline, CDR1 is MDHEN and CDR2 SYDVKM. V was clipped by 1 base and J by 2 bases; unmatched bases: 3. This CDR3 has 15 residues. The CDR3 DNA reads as TGTGCCAGCAGTTTATTCCGGACAGGGGCCTACGAGCAGTACTTC. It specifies CASSLFRTGAYEQYF.

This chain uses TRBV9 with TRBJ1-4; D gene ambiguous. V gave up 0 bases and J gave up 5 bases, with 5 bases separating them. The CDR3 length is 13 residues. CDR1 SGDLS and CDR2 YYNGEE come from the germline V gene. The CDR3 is CASSVGGNEKLFF. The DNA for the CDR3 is TGTGCCAGCAGCGTAGGAGGAAATGAAAAACTGTTTTTT.

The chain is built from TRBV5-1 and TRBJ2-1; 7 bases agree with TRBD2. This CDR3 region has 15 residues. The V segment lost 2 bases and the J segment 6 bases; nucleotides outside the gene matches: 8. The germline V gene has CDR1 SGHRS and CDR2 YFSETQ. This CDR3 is CASSLAGPMSNEQFF. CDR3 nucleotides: TGCGCCAGCAGCTTAGCGGGACCAATGAGCAATGAGCAGTTCTTC.